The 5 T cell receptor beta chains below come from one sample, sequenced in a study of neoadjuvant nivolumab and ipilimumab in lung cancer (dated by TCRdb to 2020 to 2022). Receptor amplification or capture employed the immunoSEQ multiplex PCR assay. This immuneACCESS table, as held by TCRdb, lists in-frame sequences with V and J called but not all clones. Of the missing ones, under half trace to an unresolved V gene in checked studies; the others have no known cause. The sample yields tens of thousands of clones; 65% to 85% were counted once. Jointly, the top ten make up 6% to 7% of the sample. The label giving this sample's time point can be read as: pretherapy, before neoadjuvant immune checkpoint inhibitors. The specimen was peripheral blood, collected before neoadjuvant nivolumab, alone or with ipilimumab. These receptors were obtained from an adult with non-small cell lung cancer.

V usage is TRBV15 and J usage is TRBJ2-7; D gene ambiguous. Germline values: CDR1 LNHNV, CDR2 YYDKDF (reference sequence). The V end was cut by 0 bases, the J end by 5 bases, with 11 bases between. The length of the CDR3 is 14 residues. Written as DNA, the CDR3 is TGTGCCACCAGCAGAGACCTTGCTTCCAACGAGCAGTACTTC. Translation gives CATSRDLASNEQYF.

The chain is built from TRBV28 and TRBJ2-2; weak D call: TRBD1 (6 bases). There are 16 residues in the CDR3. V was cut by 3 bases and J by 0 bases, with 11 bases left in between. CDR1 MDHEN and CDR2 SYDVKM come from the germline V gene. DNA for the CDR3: TGTGCCAGCAGTTTCTCCGGGACAACGAACACCGGGGAGCTGTTTTTT. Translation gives CASSFSGTTNTGELFF.

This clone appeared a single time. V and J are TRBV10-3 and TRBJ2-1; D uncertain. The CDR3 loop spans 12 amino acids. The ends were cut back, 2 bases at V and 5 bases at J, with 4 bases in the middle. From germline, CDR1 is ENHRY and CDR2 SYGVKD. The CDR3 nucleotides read TGTGCCATCAGTGAGAGAAACAATGAGCAGTTCTTC. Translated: CAISERNNEQFF.

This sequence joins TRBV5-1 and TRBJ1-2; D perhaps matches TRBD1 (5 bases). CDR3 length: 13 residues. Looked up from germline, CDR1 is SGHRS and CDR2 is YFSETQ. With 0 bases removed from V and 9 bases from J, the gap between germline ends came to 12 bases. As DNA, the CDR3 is TGCGCCAGCAGCTTGGCAGGGTTATCGAGCTACACCTTC. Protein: CASSLAGLSSYTF. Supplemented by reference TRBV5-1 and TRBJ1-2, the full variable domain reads KAGVTQTPRYLIKTRGQQVTLSCSPISGHRSVSWYQQTPGQGLQFLFEYFSETQRNKGNFPGRFSGRQFSNSRSEMNVSTLELGDSALYLCASSLAGLSSYTFGSGTRLTVV.

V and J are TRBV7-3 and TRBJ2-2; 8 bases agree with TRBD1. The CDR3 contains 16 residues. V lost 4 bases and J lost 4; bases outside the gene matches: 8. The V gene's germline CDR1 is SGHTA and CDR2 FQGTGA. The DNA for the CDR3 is TGTGCCAGCAGCTCCCCGGACAGGGCGACCACCGGGGAGCTGTTTTTT. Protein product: CASSSPDRATTGELFF.